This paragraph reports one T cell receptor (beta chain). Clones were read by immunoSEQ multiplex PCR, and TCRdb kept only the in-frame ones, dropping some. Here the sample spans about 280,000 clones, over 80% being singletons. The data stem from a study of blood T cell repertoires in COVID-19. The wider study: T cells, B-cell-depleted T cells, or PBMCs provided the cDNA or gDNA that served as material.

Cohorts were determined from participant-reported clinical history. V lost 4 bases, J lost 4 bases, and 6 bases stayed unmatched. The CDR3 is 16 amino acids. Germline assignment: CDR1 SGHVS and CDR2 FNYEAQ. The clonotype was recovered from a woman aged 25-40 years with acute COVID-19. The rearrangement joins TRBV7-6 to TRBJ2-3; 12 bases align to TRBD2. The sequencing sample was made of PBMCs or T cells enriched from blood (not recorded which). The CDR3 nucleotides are TGTGCCAGCAGCTCAGTACTAGCGGGAGGCTCAGATACGCAGTATTTT. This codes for CASSSVLAGGSDTQYF.